This T cell receptor (beta chain) was sequenced in a study of blood T cell repertoires in COVID-19. At the level of the study: Samples came from the United States, Italy and Spain, spanning acute and convalescent COVID-19.

The germline gives CDR1 MDHEN, CDR2 SYDVKM. The V end lost 3 bases, the J end lost 0 bases, and 11 bases lay between the germline ends. The CDR3 totals 15 residues. A Seattle source enrolled patients during active infection and followed them longitudinally. As originally analysed: Scientists estimated how many nucleated cells there were by amplifying reference gene primers. The protocol was immunoSEQ multiplex PCR, while the TCRdb copy is restricted to in-frame clones and leaves out a portion. For V, J and clone size, that table is used; D and trimming come from the DNA. The sample includes about 410,000 clones, around 91% of them seen just once.

The genes are TRBV28 and TRBJ1-2; D gene unclear. The receptor was derived from a woman aged 40 to 49 with COVID-19, enrolled during active disease. The sequenced sample consisted of peripheral blood. CDR3 region: CASSFPAGTNYGYTF. The CDR3 region has the DNA TGTGCCAGCAGTTTTCCGGCAGGAACTAACTATGGCTACACCTTC.